Each of the 25 T cell receptor beta chains below was sequenced from the same sample in a study of monozygotic twins with cystic fibrosis. Some clones are missing from TCRdb's copy, which holds only in-frame ones; the method was immunoSEQ multiplex PCR. This table has 30,000 to 40,000 clones, under 70% appearing once. The material sequenced was blood. Source of these receptors: a girl aged 10 to 17 with cystic fibrosis.

The chain carries TRBV30 and TRBJ2-1; possibly TRBD1 or TRBD2 for D (5 bases each). The CDR3 has 15 residues. Trimming stripped 5 bases from V and 3 bases from J, with 17 bases between. CDR1 and CDR2 (germline): GTSNPN, SVGIG (reference sequence). The CDR3 region is CAWANTGRHYNEQFF. As DNA, the CDR3 is TGTGCCTGGGCAAACACGGGACGGCACTACAATGAGCAGTTCTTC.

This clone has just one count. The chain carries TRBV7-2 and TRBJ1-4; 9 bases map to TRBD1. Losses at the gene ends were 4 bases for V and 8 bases for J; bases not matched to a gene: 8. The germline gives CDR1 SGHTA, CDR2 FQGNSA. The CDR3 length is 15 residues. The CDR3 DNA is TGTGCCAGCAGCTCGACCGGGACAGGGATCGAAAAACTGTTTTTT. Its translation is CASSSTGTGIEKLFF.

The chain couples TRBV30 to TRBJ2-6, with 7 bases that match TRBD2. The V gene's germline CDR1 is GTSNPN and CDR2 SVGIG (reference sequence). This CDR3 has 15 amino acids. The junction had 2 bases not matched to a gene; V was cut back by 3 bases and J by 0 bases. As DNA, the CDR3 is TGTGCCTGGAGGGGGGACTACTCTGGGGCCAACGTCCTGACTTTC. It encodes CAWRGDYSGANVLTF.

The chain uses TRBV9 and TRBJ1-2; no clear D. Trimming removed 0 bases at V and 6 bases at J, with 6 bases between. Germline loops: CDR1 SGDLS, CDR2 YYNGEE. CDR3 length: 12 amino acids. The CDR3 nucleotides read TGTGCCAGCAGCGTAGTAGGGCATGGCTACACCTTC. Translation: CASSVVGHGYTF. The full variable domain, its missing parts supplied by reference TRBV9 and TRBJ1-2, is DSGVTQTPKHLITATGQRVTLRCSPRSGDLSVYWYQQSLDQGLQFLIQYYNGEERAKGNILERFSAQQFPDLHSELNLSSLELGDSALYFCASSVVGHGYTFGSGTRLTVV.

The chain uses TRBV9 and TRBJ2-7; unclear D gene. CDR1 is SGDLS and CDR2 is YYNGEE in the germline V gene. This CDR3 is built from 14 residues. V gave up 0 bases and J gave up 6 bases, with 13 bases separating them. The CDR3 DNA sequence: TGTGCCAGCAGCGTAGAGCACAGCCCCGTCGAGCAGTACTTC. It is translated as CASSVEHSPVEQYF.

The J gene is TRBJ2-3, the V gene TRBV5-1, with 8 nucleotides matching TRBD2. There are 15 residues in the CDR3. V shed 5 bases and J 2 bases; nucleotides not matched to a gene: 7. Germline V gives CDR1 SGHRS, CDR2 YFSETQ. The DNA for the CDR3 is TGCGCCAGCAGGAGCGTAGCGGGGTTCACAGATACGCAGTATTTT. Translating it yields CASRSVAGFTDTQYF.

The chain employs TRBV25-1 and TRBJ1-1; D call uncertain. CDR1 is MGHDK and CDR2 is SYGVNS in the germline V gene. The ends were cut back, 2 bases at V and 1 base at J, with 14 bases in the middle. The CDR3 covers 16 residues. CDR3 sequence: CASSEKFQPWNTEAFF. CDR3 sequence (DNA): TGTGCCAGCAGTGAAAAGTTCCAGCCCTGGAACACTGAAGCTTTCTTT.

The rearrangement uses TRBV15 and TRBJ2-1; 8 bases are shared with TRBD2. In germline, CDR1 is LNHNV, CDR2 YYDKDF (reference sequence). The CDR3 has 16 amino acids. V gave up 0 bases and J gave up 8 bases; unmatched junction bases: 9. The CDR3 region is CATSRDRRAGGDEQFF. The CDR3 bases are TGTGCCACCAGCAGAGATCGGAGGGCCGGGGGGGATGAGCAGTTCTTC.

The chain carries TRBV11-2 and TRBJ2-3; D gene ambiguous. From germline, CDR1 is SGHAT and CDR2 FQNNGV. The CDR3 is made up of 15 amino acids. The ends were cut back, 0 bases at V and 1 base at J, with 8 bases in the middle. CDR3 DNA: TGTGCCAGCAGCTTAGACGGACGGGGCACAGATACGCAGTATTTT. Protein: CASSLDGRGTDTQYF.

This clone has more than one count but fewer than ten. V and J are TRBV28 and TRBJ2-7, with 10 bases matching TRBD2. V shed 6 bases and J 2 bases; nucleotides not matched to a gene: 4. Germline V gene data show CDR1 as MDHEN and CDR2 as SYDVKM. The CDR3 covers 14 residues. The CDR3 loop reads CASRTSGNPYEQYF. CDR3 DNA sequence: TGTGCCAGCAGAACTAGCGGGAATCCCTACGAGCAGTACTTC. Full variable domain (rest looked up from reference TRBV28 and TRBJ2-7): DVKVTQSSRYLVKRTGEKVFLECVQDMDHENMFWYRQDPGLGLRLIYFSYDVKMKEKGDIPEGYSVSREKKERFSLILESASTNQTSMYLCASRTSGNPYEQYFGPGTRLTVT.

The gene calls are TRBV4-2 and TRBJ1-5, with D unresolved. There are 15 residues in the CDR3. CDR1 and CDR2 (germline): LGHNA, YNFKEQ. V lost 0 bases and J lost 7, with 13 bases in between. In nucleotides, the CDR3 is TGTGCCAGCAGCCAAGATGTGAGGGCGGGCCAGCCCCAGCATTTT. The encoded protein is CASSQDVRAGQPQHF.

This clone has just a few counts. The V call is TRBV18, the J call TRBJ2-2, with 7 bases lining up with TRBD2. J gave up 5 bases and V 2 bases, and 2 bases lay outside the gene matches. The length of the CDR3 is 14 residues. CDR1 and CDR2 (germline): KGHSH, LQKENI. CDR3 bases: TGTGCCAGCTCACCAAAGGGAGGGACCGGGGAGCTGTTTTTT. It translates to CASSPKGGTGELFF.

The CDR3 loop is CASSPYSYYEQYF. For the CDR3, the DNA is TGTGCCAGCAGTCCCTACAGCTACTACGAGCAGTACTTC. The chain links TRBV6-1 to TRBJ2-7; D uncertain. The CDR3 contains 13 residues. The V gene lost 5 bases and the J gene lost 3 bases, with 11 bases spanning the gap. Germline V gives CDR1 MNHNS, CDR2 SASEGT.

CDR3 DNA: TGCGCCAGCAGCTTGTTACAGGGGTTTGGCACAGATACGCAGTATTTT. It encodes CASSLLQGFGTDTQYF. This rearrangement joins TRBV5-1 to TRBJ2-3, with TRBD1 identical over 7 bases. This CDR3 has 16 amino acids. Germline values: CDR1 SGHRS, CDR2 YFSETQ. V dropped 1 base and J dropped 1; count of bases not matched to a gene: 6.

This clone was observed a few times. The genes are TRBV19 and TRBJ2-2, with a tentative D call TRBD2 (7 bases). The CDR3 loop spans 14 amino acids. Germline lookup yields CDR1 LNHDA and CDR2 SQIVND (reference sequence). V shed 5 bases and J shed 5 bases, with 12 bases lying between them. In DNA, the CDR3 is TGTGCCAGTAGTTGGGAGGGGGAGACCGGGGAGCTGTTTTTT. Residues: CASSWEGETGELFF.

The chain recombines TRBV5-1 with TRBJ2-1, with 10 bases aligning to TRBD2. V shed 2 bases, J shed 4 bases, and the junction held 6 bases outside the gene matches. This CDR3 is built from 16 residues. Germline V lookup: CDR1 SGHRS, CDR2 YFSETQ. CDR3 loop: CASSFQLAGSYNEQFF. The CDR3 nucleotides read TGCGCCAGCAGCTTTCAACTAGCGGGAAGTTACAATGAGCAGTTCTTC.

The chain employs TRBV10-3 and TRBJ1-2; possibly TRBD1 for D (5 bases). The CDR3 totals 13 residues. In germline, CDR1 is ENHRY, CDR2 SYGVKD. V was clipped by 2 bases and J by 4 bases, with 8 bases between them. In nucleotides, the CDR3 is TGTGCCATCAGTGAGGCAGGGCTCTATGGCTACACCTTC. Its protein is CAISEAGLYGYTF.

This rearrangement joins TRBV9 to TRBJ1-2, with TRBD1 matching over 12 bases. Germline CDR1 reads SGDLS; CDR2 reads YYNGEE. The CDR3 has 14 amino acids. V lost 4 bases, J lost 8 bases, and 6 bases stayed unmatched. CDR3 in amino acids: CASSSGTGGSGYTF. The DNA of the CDR3 is TGTGCCAGCAGCTCCGGGACAGGGGGCTCGGGCTACACCTTC.

CDR3 sequence reads: CASSLRQSGANVLTF. CDR3 nucleotides: TGTGCCAGCAGCTTGAGGCAGTCTGGGGCCAACGTCCTGACTTTC. The rearrangement joins TRBV5-4 to TRBJ2-6; D is unresolved. Germline values: CDR1 SGHNT, CDR2 YYREEE (reference sequence). The V end lost 1 base, the J end lost 1 base, and 6 bases lay between the germline ends. CDR3 size: 15 residues. The whole variable domain, remainder taken from reference TRBV5-4 and TRBJ2-6, is ETGVTQSPTHLIKTRGQQVTLRCSSQSGHNTVSWYQQALGQGPQFIFQYYREEENGRGNFPPRFSGLQFPNYSSELNVNALELDDSALYLCASSLRQSGANVLTFGAGSRLTVL.

CDR3: CASSETASGRVETQYF. As DNA, the CDR3 is TGTGCCAGCAGTGAAACGGCTAGCGGGAGAGTTGAGACCCAGTACTTC. The chain is built from TRBV2 and TRBJ2-5; 10 bases align to TRBD2. Germline values: CDR1 SNHLY, CDR2 FYNNEI. This CDR3 has 16 amino acids. The junction had 8 bases not matched to a gene; V was cut back by 2 bases and J by 5 bases.

The V call is TRBV4-3, the J call TRBJ2-3, with 7 positions matching TRBD2. The germline V gene encodes CDR1 LGHNA and CDR2 YSLEER. V shed 3 bases and J 4 bases; nucleotides not matched to a gene: 10. CDR3 length: 16 residues. The CDR3 region has the DNA TGCGCCAGCAGCCACCTCAGGGCCCGGGAGGCAGATACGCAGTATTTT. Its protein product is CASSHLRAREADTQYF.

This clone was recorded a few times. V is TRBV13 and J is TRBJ2-2; 8 bases match TRBD2. Germline loops: CDR1 PRHDT, CDR2 FYEKMQ (reference sequence). The CDR3 runs to 16 residues. V lost 0 bases and J lost 4; bases outside the gene matches: 4. CDR3 DNA: TGTGCCAGCAGCTTAGGGCTAGCGGGCCTCACCGGGGAGCTGTTTTTT. This gives the protein CASSLGLAGLTGELFF.

V gene TRBV7-2 combines with J gene TRBJ1-2; no firm D call. CDR1 SGHTA and CDR2 FQGNSA come from the germline V gene. V was pared by 0 bases and J by 8 bases, with 16 bases between. The CDR3 contains 15 residues. In DNA form, the CDR3 reads TGTGCCAGCAGCTTAGCTCGGACCGGGCCGGAAGGCTACACCTTC. Amino acid sequence: CASSLARTGPEGYTF.

The sample holds a few counts of this clone. V is TRBV6-5 and J is TRBJ1-1, with a weak D call TRBD1 (5 bases). V was clipped by 0 bases and J by 5 bases, with 10 bases between them. The CDR3 extends over 14 amino acids. Per germline, CDR1 MNHEY and CDR2 SVGAGI. The CDR3 here is CASSYSRGGTEAFF. CDR3 nucleotides: TGTGCCAGCAGTTACTCAAGGGGTGGGACTGAAGCTTTCTTT.

In this sample, this clone turned up a few times. This rearrangement joins TRBV18 to TRBJ2-3; D remains ambiguous. CDR1 is KGHSH and CDR2 is LQKENI in the germline V gene. The CDR3 sequence is 13 residues long. V shed 0 bases and J shed 4 bases, with 5 bases lying between them. The CDR3 reads CASSPPRPDTQYF. The DNA of the CDR3 is TGTGCCAGCTCACCACCGCGTCCAGATACGCAGTATTTT.